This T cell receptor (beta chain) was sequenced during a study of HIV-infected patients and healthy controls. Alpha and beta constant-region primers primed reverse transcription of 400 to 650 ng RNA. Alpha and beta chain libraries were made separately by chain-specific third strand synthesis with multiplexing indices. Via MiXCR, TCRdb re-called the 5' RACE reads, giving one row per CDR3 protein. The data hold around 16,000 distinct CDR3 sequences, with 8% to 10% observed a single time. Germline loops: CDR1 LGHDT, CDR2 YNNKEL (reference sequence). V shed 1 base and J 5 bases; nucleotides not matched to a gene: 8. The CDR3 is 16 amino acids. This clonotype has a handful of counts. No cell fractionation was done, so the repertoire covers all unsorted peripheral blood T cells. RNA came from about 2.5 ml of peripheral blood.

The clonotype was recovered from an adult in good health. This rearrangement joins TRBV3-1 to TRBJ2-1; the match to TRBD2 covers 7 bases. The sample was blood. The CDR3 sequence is CASSQASAGIDNEQFF. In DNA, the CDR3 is TGTGCCAGCAGCCAAGCGTCAGCGGGAATCGACAATGAGCAGTTCTTC.